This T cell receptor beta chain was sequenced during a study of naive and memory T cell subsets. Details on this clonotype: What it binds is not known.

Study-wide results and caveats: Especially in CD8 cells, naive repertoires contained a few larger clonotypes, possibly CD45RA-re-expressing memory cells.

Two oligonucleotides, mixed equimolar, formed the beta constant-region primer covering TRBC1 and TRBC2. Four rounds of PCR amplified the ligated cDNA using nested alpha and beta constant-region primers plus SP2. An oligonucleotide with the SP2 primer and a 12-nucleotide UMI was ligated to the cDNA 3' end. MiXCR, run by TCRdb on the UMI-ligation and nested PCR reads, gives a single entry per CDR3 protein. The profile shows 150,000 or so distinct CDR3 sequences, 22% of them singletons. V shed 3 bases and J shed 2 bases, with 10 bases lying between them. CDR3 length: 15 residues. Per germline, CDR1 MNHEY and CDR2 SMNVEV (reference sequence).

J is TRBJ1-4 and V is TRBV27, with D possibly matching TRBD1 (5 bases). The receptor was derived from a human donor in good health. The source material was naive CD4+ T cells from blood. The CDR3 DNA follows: TGTGCCAGCAGTTTTAGCAGGGTTACTAATGAAAAACTGTTTTTT. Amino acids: CASSFSRVTNEKLFF.